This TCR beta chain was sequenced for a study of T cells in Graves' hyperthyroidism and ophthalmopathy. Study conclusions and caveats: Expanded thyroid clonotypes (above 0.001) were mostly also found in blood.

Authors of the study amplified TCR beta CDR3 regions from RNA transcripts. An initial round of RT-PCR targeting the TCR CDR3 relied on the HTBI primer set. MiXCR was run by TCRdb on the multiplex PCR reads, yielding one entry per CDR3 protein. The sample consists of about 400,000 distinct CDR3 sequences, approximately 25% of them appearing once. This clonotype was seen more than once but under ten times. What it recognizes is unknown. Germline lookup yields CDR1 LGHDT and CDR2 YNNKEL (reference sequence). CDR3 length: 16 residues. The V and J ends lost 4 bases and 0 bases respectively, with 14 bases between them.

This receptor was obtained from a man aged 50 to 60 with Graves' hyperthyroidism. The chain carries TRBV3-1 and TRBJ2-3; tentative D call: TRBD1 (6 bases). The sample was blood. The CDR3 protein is CASSRYRTESTDTQYF. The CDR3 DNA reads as TGTGCCAGCAGCCGATACAGGACAGAGAGCACAGATACGCAGTATTTT.